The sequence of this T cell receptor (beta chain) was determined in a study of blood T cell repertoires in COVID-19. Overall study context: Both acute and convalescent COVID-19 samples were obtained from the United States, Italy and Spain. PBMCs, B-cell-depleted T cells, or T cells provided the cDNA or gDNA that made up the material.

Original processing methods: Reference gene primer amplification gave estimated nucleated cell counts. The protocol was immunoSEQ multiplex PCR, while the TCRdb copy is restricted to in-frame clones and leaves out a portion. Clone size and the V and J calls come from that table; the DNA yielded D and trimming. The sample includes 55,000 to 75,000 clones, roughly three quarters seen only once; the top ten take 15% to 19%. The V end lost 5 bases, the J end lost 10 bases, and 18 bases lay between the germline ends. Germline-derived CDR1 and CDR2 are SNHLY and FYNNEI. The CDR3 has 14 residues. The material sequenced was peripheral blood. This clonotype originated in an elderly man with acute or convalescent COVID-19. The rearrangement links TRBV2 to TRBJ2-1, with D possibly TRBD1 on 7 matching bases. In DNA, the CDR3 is TGTGCCAGCAGTTTCAGGGGGGACCGCTGGGAGCAGTTCTTC. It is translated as CASSFRGDRWEQFF.